This TCR beta chain is from a study of shared clonotypes between healthy human individuals. The study, taken as a whole, reports: All-four-donor shared clonotypes had higher generation probabilities than non-shared clonotypes did.

On this clone itself: What it binds is not known.

Original handling: ImmunoSEQ only sent back junction sequences with no quality scores, so filtering was done differently. Assay used: immunoSEQ multiplex PCR; TCRdb lists only in-frame clones, some missing. That table gives V, J and clone size, and the DNA gave D and trimming. The table has about 550,000 clones, 95% seen once. Terminally differentiated effector memory CD45RA+ cells were excluded from the naive CD8 cells, which were CD45RO-negative and positively selected for CCR7. Material: naive CD8+ T cells sorted from blood. The sequence came from a woman aged 25-40 years in good health.

The CDR3 nucleotides read TGCGCCAGCAGCTTGGGTCAGGGGCCGTACGAGCAGTACTTC. This translates into CASSLGQGPYEQYF. V is TRBV5-1 and J is TRBJ2-5, with D maybe TRBD1 (6 bases). The J call may be mistaken, given a closer DNA end match to TRBJ2-7. The CDR3 has 14 residues. Germline V CDR1 and CDR2: SGHRS, YFSETQ.